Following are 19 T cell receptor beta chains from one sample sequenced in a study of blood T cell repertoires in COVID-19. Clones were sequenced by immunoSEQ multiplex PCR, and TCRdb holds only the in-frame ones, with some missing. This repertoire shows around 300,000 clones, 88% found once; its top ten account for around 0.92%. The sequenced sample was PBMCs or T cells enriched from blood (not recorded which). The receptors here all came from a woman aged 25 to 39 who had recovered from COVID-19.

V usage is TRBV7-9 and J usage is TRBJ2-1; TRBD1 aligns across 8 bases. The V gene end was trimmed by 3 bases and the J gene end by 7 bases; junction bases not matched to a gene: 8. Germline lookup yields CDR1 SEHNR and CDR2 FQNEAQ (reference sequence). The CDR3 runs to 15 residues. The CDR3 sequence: CASSFIQGADNEQFF. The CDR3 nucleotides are TGTGCCAGCAGCTTCATCCAGGGGGCGGATAATGAGCAGTTCTTC.

The CDR3 DNA is TGTGCCAGCAGCTTAGGGGACCCCCGGAGGGACACCGGGGAGCTGTTTTTT. It translates to CASSLGDPRRDTGELFF. This sequence joins TRBV7-2 and TRBJ2-2, with D possibly being TRBD2 (6 bases). Germline-derived CDR1 and CDR2 are SGHTA and FQGNSA. V dropped 1 base and J dropped 3 bases, with 15 bases sitting between them. The CDR3 extends over 17 amino acids.

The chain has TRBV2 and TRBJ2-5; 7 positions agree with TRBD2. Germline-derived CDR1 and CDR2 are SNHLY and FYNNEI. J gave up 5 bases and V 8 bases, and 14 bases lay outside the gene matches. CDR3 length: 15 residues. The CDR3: CASPRAGRVWETQYF. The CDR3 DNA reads TGTGCCAGCCCCCGAGCGGGGCGGGTGTGGGAGACCCAGTACTTC.

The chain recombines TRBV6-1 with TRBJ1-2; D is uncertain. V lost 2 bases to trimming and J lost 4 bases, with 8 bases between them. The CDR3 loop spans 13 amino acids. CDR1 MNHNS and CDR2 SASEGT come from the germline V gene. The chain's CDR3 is CASSELRFYGYTF. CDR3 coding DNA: TGTGCCAGCAGTGAACTGCGGTTCTATGGCTACACCTTC.

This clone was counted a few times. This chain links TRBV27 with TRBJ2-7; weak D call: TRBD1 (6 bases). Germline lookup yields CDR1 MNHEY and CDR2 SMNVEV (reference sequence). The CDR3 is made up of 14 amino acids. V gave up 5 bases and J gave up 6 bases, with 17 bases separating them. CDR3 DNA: TGTGCCAGCAGTGCCCCGGGGCTCAGGGGCGAGCAGTACTTC. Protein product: CASSAPGLRGEQYF.

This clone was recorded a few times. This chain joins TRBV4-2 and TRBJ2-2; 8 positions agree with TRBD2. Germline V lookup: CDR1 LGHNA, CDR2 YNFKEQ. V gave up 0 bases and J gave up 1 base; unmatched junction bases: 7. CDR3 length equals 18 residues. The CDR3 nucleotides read TGTGCCAGCAGCCAAGATAATCTCGGGACTAGGAACACCGGGGAGCTGTTTTTT. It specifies CASSQDNLGTRNTGELFF.

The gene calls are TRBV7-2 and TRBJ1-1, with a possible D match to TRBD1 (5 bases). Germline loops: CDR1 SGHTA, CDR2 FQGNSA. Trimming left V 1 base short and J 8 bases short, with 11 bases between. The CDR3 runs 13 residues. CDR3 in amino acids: CASSLDRGPEAFF. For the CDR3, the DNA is TGTGCCAGCAGCTTAGATAGGGGTCCCGAAGCTTTCTTT.

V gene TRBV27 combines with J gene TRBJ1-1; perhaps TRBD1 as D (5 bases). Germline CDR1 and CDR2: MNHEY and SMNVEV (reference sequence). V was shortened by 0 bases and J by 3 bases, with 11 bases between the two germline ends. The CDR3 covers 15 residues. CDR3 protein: CASSLSAGPDTEAFF. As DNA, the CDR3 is TGTGCCAGCAGTTTATCGGCAGGGCCGGACACTGAAGCTTTCTTT.

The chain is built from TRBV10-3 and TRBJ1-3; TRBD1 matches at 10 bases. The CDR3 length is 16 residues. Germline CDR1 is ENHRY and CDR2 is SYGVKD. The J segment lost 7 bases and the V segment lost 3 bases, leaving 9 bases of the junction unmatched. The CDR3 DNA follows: TGTGCCATCAGTGACTTGACAGGGGGCGCAGAGAACACCATATATTTT. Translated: CAISDLTGGAENTIYF.

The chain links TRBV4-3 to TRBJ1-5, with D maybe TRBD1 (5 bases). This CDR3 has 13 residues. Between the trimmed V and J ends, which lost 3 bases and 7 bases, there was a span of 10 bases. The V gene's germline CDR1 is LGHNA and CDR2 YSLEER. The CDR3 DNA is TGCGCCAGCAGCCAGGACACTGACCAGCCCCAGCATTTT. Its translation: CASSQDTDQPQHF.

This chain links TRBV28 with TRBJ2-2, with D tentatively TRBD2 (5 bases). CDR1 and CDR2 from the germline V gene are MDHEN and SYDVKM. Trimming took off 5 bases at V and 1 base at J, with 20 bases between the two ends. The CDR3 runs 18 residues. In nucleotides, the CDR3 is TGTGCCAGCAGTGGGTTTCCCGGGGTTGGGAAGAACACCGGGGAGCTGTTTTTT. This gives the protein CASSGFPGVGKNTGELFF.

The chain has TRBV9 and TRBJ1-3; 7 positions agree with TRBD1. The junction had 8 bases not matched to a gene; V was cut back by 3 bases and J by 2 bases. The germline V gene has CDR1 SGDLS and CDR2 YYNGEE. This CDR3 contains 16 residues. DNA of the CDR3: TGTGCCAGCAGCGCAGGGGGGAGAGCTGCTGGAAACACCATATATTTT. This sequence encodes CASSAGGRAAGNTIYF.

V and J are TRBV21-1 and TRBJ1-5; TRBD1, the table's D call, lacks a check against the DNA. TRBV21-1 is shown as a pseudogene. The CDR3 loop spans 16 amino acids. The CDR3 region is CASSKRGRYSNQPQHF. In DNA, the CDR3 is TGTGCCAGCAGCAAAAGGGGCAGGTATAGCAATCAGCCCCAGCATTTT.

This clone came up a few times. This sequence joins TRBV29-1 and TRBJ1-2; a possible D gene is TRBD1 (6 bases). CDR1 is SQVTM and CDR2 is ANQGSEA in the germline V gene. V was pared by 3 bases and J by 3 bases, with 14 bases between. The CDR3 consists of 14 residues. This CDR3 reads CSVEAGGRDYGYTF. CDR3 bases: TGCAGCGTTGAGGCGGGGGGCCGAGACTATGGCTACACCTTC. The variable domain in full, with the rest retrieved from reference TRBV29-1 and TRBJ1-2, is SAVISQKPSRDICQRGTSLTIQCQVDSQVTMMFWYRQQPGQSLTLIATANQGSEATYESGFVIDKFPISRPNLTFSTLTVSNMSPEDSSIYLCSVEAGGRDYGYTFGSGTRLTVV.

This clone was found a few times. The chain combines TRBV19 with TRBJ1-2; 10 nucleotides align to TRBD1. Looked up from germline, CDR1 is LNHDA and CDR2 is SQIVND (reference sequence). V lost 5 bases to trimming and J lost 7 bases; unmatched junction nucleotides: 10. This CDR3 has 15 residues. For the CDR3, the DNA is TGTGCCAGTAGTGTCAGGGACAGGGGTATCGGTGGCTACACCTTC. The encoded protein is CASSVRDRGIGGYTF.

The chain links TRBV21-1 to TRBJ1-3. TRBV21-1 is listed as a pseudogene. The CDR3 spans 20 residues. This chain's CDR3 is CARQIIPIFNYPSSGNTIYF. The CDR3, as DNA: TGTGCCAGGCAGATAATCCCCATCTTCAATTACCCTAGCTCTGGAAACACCATATATTTT.

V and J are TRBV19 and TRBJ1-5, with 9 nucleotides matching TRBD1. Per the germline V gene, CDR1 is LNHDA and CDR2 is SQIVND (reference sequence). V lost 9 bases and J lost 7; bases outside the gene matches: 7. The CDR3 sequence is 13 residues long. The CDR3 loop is CARQGAGRQPQHF. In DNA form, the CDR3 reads TGTGCCAGACAGGGGGCCGGTAGACAGCCCCAGCATTTT. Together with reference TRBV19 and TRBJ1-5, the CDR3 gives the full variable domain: DGGITQSPKYLFRKEGQNVTLSCEQNLNHDAMYWYRQDPGQGLRLIYYSQIVNDFQKGDIAEGYSVSREKKESFPLTVTSAQKNPTAFYLCARQGAGRQPQHFGDGTRLSIL.

CDR3 nucleotide sequence: TGCGCCAGCGGCTCTTTCCCACTAGCGGCTACAGATACGCAGTATTTT. Protein product: CASGSFPLAATDTQYF. The chain links TRBV5-1 to TRBJ2-3, with 8 nucleotides matching TRBD2. Trimming at V came to 7 bases and at J to 3 bases, leaving 13 bases not matched to a gene. This CDR3 contains 16 residues. CDR1 is SGHRS and CDR2 is YFSETQ in the germline V gene. The whole variable domain, filled in from reference TRBV5-1 and TRBJ2-3, reads KAGVTQTPRYLIKTRGQQVTLSCSPISGHRSVSWYQQTPGQGLQFLFEYFSETQRNKGNFPGRFSGRQFSNSRSEMNVSTLELGDSALYLCASGSFPLAATDTQYFGPGTRLTVL.

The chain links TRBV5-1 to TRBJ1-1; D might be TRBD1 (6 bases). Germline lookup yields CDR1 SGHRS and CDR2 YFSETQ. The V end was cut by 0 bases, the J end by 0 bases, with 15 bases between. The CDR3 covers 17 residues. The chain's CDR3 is CASSLATGRGMNTEAFF. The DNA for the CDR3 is TGCGCCAGCAGCTTGGCCACGGGGAGGGGGATGAACACTGAAGCTTTCTTT.